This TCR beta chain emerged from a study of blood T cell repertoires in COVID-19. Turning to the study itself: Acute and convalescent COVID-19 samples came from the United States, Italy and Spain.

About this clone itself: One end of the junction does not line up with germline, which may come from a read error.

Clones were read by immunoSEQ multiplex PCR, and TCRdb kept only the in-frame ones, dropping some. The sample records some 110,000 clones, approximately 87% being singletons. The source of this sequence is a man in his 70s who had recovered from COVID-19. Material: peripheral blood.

The chain's CDR3 is CASNQDGALAETYHYNEQFF. For the CDR3, the DNA is TGTGCCAGCAACCAAGATGGGGCGCTAGCGGAAACCTACCATTACAATGAGCAGTTCTTC. J is TRBJ2-1 and V is TRBV4-2; 7 nucleotides line up with TRBD2. In germline, CDR1 is LGHNA, CDR2 YNFKEQ. CDR3 length: 20 residues.